This T cell receptor beta chain was recorded in a study of cytomegalovirus exposure and HLA in healthy donors. The PCR had 60 Vbeta and 13 Jbeta primers. Some clones are missing from TCRdb's copy, which holds only in-frame ones; the method was immunoSEQ multiplex PCR. The table records roughly 120,000 clones, approximately 80% of them present only once. Study findings and constraints: 87-base-pair reads could not separate some V segments, including TRBV6-2 and TRBV6-3. Most TCRs appeared rarely, but some public TCRs recurred in many donors. Within a later analysis, the majority of CMV-associated TCR beta chains appeared HLA-restricted.

This clone was counted a few times. The antigen is not known. CDR3 length equals 17 residues. Germline CDR1 is SGHRS and CDR2 is YFSETQ. The V end was cut by 0 bases, the J end by 3 bases, with 19 bases between. This TCR was recovered from a woman aged 40 to 50 in good health and CMV-seropositive. Sequenced material: PBMCs. The J gene is TRBJ2-7, the V gene TRBV5-1; tentative D call: TRBD1 (6 bases). The CDR3 nucleotides are TGCGCCAGCAGCTTGGAACCGGGACAACTCCGTGGCTACGAGCAGTACTTC. Residues: CASSLEPGQLRGYEQYF.